This T cell receptor (beta chain) was sequenced during a study of blood T cell repertoires in COVID-19. About this clone: Compared with germline, one end of the junction differs, possibly owing to a read error.

Generated by immunoSEQ multiplex PCR, the TCRdb table keeps only in-frame clones and is missing some. The sample yields 200,000 to 300,000 clones, about 86% seen once. CDR3 length: 16 amino acids. Germline assignment: CDR1 SGHNT and CDR2 YENEEA. The sample was PBMCs or T cells enriched from blood (not recorded which). The V gene is TRBV11-3, the J gene TRBJ2-7, with 13 nucleotides matching TRBD2. The origin of this receptor is a woman between 40 and 50 years old with acute COVID-19. The CDR3 is CASTLLAGGPKGEQYF. Written as DNA, the CDR3 is TGTGCCAGCACCTTACTAGCGGGAGGGCCAAAAGGAGAGCAGTACTTC.